This T cell receptor (beta chain) was found in a study of early stage breast cancer tumors. On the study more broadly: Samples were sequenced at about 9.9-fold average coverage. Study results and caveats: Compared with adjacent normal breast tissue, tumors showed 2 to 3-fold greater T cell density and higher clonality.

A note on this clone: Its specificity is not known.

Blood replicates held 0.5 ug DNA, tumor or normal breast 1.5 ug, two each. Assay: immunoSEQ multiplex PCR; the TCRdb copy retains only in-frame clones and omits some. The sample lists about 36,000 clones; under 80% were seen once. The clonotype originates from a person in their sixties with breast cancer. The sample consisted of blood.

The CDR3, as DNA: TGTGCCAGCAGTCGGACAGGCTTCAATCAGCCCCAGCATTTT. It yields the protein CASSRTGFNQPQHF. This chain joins TRBV5-6 and TRBJ1-5, with TRBD1 matching 7 bases. The CDR3 loop spans 14 amino acids. With V trimmed by 5 bases and J by 3 bases, 5 bases remained unmatched. CDR1 is SGHDT, CDR2 YYEEEE, per germline.